This T cell receptor beta chain was identified in a study of blood T cell repertoires in COVID-19. Study details: Acute and convalescent COVID-19 samples came from the United States, Italy and Spain. PBMCs, B-cell-depleted T cells, or T cells provided the cDNA or gDNA that made up the material.

Per the study methods: Counts of nucleated cells, estimated from reference gene primer amplification, were obtained. Using immunoSEQ multiplex PCR, the repertoire was profiled, and TCRdb retains in-frame clones only, with some absent. The D gene and trimming were derived from the DNA, and the V and J assignments and clone size from that table. The data show 260,000 or so clones, with 65% to 85% seen just once and 5% to 6% held by the top ten. There are 15 residues in the CDR3. The germline gives CDR1 SGHDT, CDR2 YYEEEE. Losses at the gene ends were 4 bases for V and 4 bases for J; bases not matched to a gene: 8.

The source of this sequence is an elderly man with acute or convalescent COVID-19. The chain has TRBV5-6 and TRBJ1-1; 9 nucleotides match TRBD1. Source material: peripheral blood. CDR3 in amino acids: CASSAGTGSGTEAFF. Here the CDR3 DNA reads TGTGCCAGCAGCGCAGGGACAGGGTCGGGCACTGAAGCTTTCTTT.